These 9 T cell receptor beta chains came from one sample sequenced in a study of blood T cell repertoires in COVID-19. Some clones are missing from TCRdb's copy, which holds only in-frame ones; the method was immunoSEQ multiplex PCR. The sample yields approximately 150,000 clones, 84% seen once. The sequenced sample was peripheral blood. The receptor set was obtained from an elderly woman with COVID-19, enrolled during active disease.

This rearrangement joins TRBV3-1 (or the pseudogene TRBV3-2) to TRBJ2-7; D not certain. The V end was cut by 4 bases, the J end by 3 bases, with 10 bases between. The CDR3 contains 13 residues. Germline CDR1 and CDR2: LGHDT and YNNKEL (reference sequence). CDR3 protein: CASSPRGYYEQYF. CDR3 in DNA: TGTGCCAGCAGCCCTCGAGGTTACTACGAGCAGTACTTC.

J is TRBJ2-7 and V is TRBV19; D is possibly TRBD1 (5 bases). The CDR3 length is 15 residues. V was shortened by 5 bases and J by 5 bases, with 19 bases between the two germline ends. The germline V gene has CDR1 LNHDA and CDR2 SQIVND (reference sequence). Here the CDR3 DNA reads TGTGCCAGTAGTCCCCAGGGTTATTCGTCCCACGAGCAGTACTTC. This gives the protein CASSPQGYSSHEQYF.

J is TRBJ2-7 and V is TRBV19, with 8 positions matching TRBD1. This CDR3 has 14 amino acids. V was pared by 6 bases and J by 4 bases, with 8 bases of the junction left unmatched. Germline values: CDR1 LNHDA, CDR2 SQIVND (reference sequence). The CDR3: CASREQGARYEQYF. CDR3 sequence (DNA): TGTGCCAGTAGAGAGCAGGGGGCCAGATACGAGCAGTACTTC.

The J gene is TRBJ1-6, the V gene TRBV2; 7 nucleotides line up with TRBD1. The ends lost 8 bases at V and 6 bases at J; junction bases unmatched: 10. The CDR3 has 15 amino acids. CDR1 and CDR2 from the germline V gene are SNHLY and FYNNEI. For the CDR3, the DNA is TGTGCCAGCGGCCATCCGGGACAGATTAATTCACCCCTCCACTTT. This sequence encodes CASGHPGQINSPLHF.

CDR3 residues: CASINDRAGNTIYF. CDR3 sequence (DNA): TGTGCCAGCATTAACGACAGGGCTGGAAACACCATATATTTT. The chain joins TRBV6-5 to TRBJ1-3; 7 bases line up with TRBD1. Germline V lookup: CDR1 MNHEY, CDR2 SVGAGI. The CDR3 contains 14 residues. The V and J ends lost 7 bases and 2 bases, in that order; junction bases with no gene match: 5.

The chain links TRBV5-8 to TRBJ1-4; a weak D match, TRBD1 (6 bases). This CDR3 is 16 amino acids long. Germline V gives CDR1 SGHTS, CDR2 YDEGEE. V gave up 0 bases and J gave up 5 bases, with 14 bases separating them. CDR3 sequence (DNA): TGTGCCAGCAGCTTGGGCCTTCAGGGGCCCAATGAAAAACTGTTTTTT. This codes for CASSLGLQGPNEKLFF.

The chain joins TRBV18 to TRBJ2-3; D uncertain. CDR3 size: 16 residues. Trimming stripped 0 bases from V and 0 bases from J, with 10 bases between. Germline CDR1 reads KGHSH; CDR2 reads LQKENI. This chain's CDR3 is CASSPPFATSTDTQYF. The CDR3 DNA is TGTGCCAGCTCACCACCGTTTGCGACTAGCACAGATACGCAGTATTTT.

V and J are TRBV27 and TRBJ1-2, with 8 nucleotides matching TRBD1. Germline V lookup: CDR1 MNHEY, CDR2 SMNVEV (reference sequence). V shed 2 bases and J 8 bases; nucleotides not matched to a gene: 10. The CDR3 totals 15 residues. The CDR3 nucleotides are TGTGCCAGCAGTTTAGAGGGCAGGGGGCGATGGGGCTACACCTTC. Translating gives CASSLEGRGRWGYTF.

This sequence joins TRBV7-2 and TRBJ1-3; a possible D gene is TRBD1 (6 bases). With 6 bases removed from V and 4 bases from J, the gap between germline ends came to 16 bases. The germline V gene has CDR1 SGHTA and CDR2 FQGNSA. This CDR3 is 15 amino acids long. CDR3 loop: CASRSPGQPGNTIYF. As DNA, the CDR3 is TGTGCCAGCAGATCCCCCGGACAGCCCGGAAACACCATATATTTT.